This T cell receptor (beta chain) was found in a study of blood T cell repertoires in COVID-19. Before being deemed recovered, Cohort 3 donors had two negative PCRs, clearance, or symptom resolution. The sample holds a few counts of this clone. Clones were sequenced by immunoSEQ multiplex PCR, and TCRdb holds only the in-frame ones, with some missing. Here the sample spans a few hundred thousand clones, approximately 82% being singletons. The receptor was isolated from a man aged 40-55 years who had recovered from COVID-19. The sample comprised PBMCs or T cells enriched from blood (not recorded which).

The CDR3 DNA is TGTGCCAGCAGCTCCGGGACTAAATCGGTCAATGAGCAGTTCTTC. Its protein is CASSSGTKSVNEQFF. V gene TRBV2 combines with J gene TRBJ2-1; 7 positions match TRBD2. The CDR3 totals 15 residues. CDR1 SNHLY and CDR2 FYNNEI come from the germline V gene. J was trimmed by 6 bases and V by 6 bases; bases with no gene match: 11.